The T cell receptor beta chain under discussion was sequenced for a study of blood T cell repertoires in COVID-19. Study information: Samples of COVID-19 (acute and convalescent) were obtained from the United States, Italy and Spain. Sources were T cells, B-cell-depleted T cells, or PBMCs; the material itself was cDNA or gDNA.

Libraries were prepared by immunoSEQ multiplex PCR; TCRdb keeps only in-frame clonotypes and omits some of them. In the table there are about 360,000 clones, over 70% of which are singletons. Germline values: CDR1 LGHNA, CDR2 YSLEER. The CDR3 covers 13 residues. The ends were cut back, 0 bases at V and 6 bases at J, with 9 bases in the middle. V gene TRBV4-3 combines with J gene TRBJ2-7, with D maybe TRBD2 (5 bases). Sequencing used peripheral blood. This receptor was identified in a man under 40 with active or convalescent COVID-19. The CDR3 sequence is CASSQEGALEQYF. CDR3 DNA: TGCGCCAGCAGCCAAGAGGGAGCACTCGAGCAGTACTTC.